This TCR beta chain was retrieved from a study of cytomegalovirus exposure and HLA in healthy donors. Trimming stripped 0 bases from V and 5 bases from J, with 14 bases between. Looked up from germline, CDR1 is SGHRS and CDR2 is YFSETQ. CDR3 length: 15 amino acids. PCR used 60 Vbeta primers and 13 Jbeta primers. Generated by immunoSEQ multiplex PCR, the TCRdb table keeps only in-frame clones and is missing some. The table shows about 170,000 clones, with less than 80% occurring only once. The receptor comes from a female donor in good health and CMV-seronegative. Sequenced material: PBMCs. The chain links TRBV5-1 to TRBJ2-5, with D perhaps TRBD1 (5 bases). The DNA for the CDR3 is TGCGCCAGCAGCTTGGGGGGCACTTCAGGGGAGACCCAGTACTTC. This encodes CASSLGGTSGETQYF.